This TCR beta chain is drawn from a study of kidney transplant recipient with SARS-CoV-2 infection. TCRdb analysed the reads with MiXCR anew, one entry per CDR3 protein. Among fewer than 250,000 distinct CDR3 sequences, 25% to 30% were seen once, and the ten largest hold roughly 7%. This clonotype appeared a single time. This may stem from a read error, because a much larger clone lies one nucleotide away. This CDR3 is built from 14 residues. Per germline, CDR1 SGHNT and CDR2 YENEEA. The V end lost 5 bases, the J end lost 8 bases, and 15 bases lay between the germline ends. The chain links TRBV11-3 to TRBJ2-2; no clear D. This sequence originates from a male patient between 25 and 39 years old who had COVID-19 and was a kidney transplant recipient. A share of the T cells may be of graft donor origin. The sequencing here drew on a blood sample, taken at baseline and on day 111 from a kidney transplant recipient. In DNA, the CDR3 is TGTGCCAGCAGCGCTGGACCAGCGTTTGGGGAGCTGTTTTTT. The encoded protein is CASSAGPAFGELFF. Using reference TRBV11-3 and TRBJ2-2 for the parts outside the CDR3, the full variable domain is EAGVVQSPRYKIIEKKQPVAFWCNPISGHNTLYWYLQNLGQGPELLIRYENEEAVDDSQLPKDRFSAERLKGVDSTLKIQPAELGDSAVYLCASSAGPAFGELFFGEGSRLTVL.